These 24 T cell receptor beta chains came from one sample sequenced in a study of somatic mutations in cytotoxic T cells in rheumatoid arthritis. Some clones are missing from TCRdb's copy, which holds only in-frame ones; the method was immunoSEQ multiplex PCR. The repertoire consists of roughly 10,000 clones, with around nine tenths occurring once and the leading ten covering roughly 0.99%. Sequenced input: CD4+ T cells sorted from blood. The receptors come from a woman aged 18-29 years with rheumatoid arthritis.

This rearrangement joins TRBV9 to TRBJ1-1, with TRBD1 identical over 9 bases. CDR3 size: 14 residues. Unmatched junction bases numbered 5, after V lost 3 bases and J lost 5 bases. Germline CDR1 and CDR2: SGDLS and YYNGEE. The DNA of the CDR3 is TGTGCCAGCAGCGCGACAGGGGGAATGACTGAAGCTTTCTTT. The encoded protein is CASSATGGMTEAFF.

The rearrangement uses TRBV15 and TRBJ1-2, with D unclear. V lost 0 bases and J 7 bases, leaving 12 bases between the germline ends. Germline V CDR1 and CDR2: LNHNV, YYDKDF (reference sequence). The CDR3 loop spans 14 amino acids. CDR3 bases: TGTGCCACCAGCAGAGACATACAGAGTGCTGGCTACACCTTC. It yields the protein CATSRDIQSAGYTF.

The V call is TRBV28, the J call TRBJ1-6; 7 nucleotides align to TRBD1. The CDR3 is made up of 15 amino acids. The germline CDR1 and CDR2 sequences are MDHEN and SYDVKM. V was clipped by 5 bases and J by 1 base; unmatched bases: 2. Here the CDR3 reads CASSPTGSYNSPLHF. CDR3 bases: TGTGCCAGCAGTCCGACAGGGTCCTATAATTCACCCCTCCACTTT.

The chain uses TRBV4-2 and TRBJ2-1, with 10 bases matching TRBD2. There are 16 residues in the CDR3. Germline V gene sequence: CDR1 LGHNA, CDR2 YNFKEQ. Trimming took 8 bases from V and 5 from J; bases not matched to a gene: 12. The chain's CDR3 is CASGRLTSGVNNEQFF. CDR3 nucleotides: TGTGCCAGCGGCCGCCTAACTAGCGGGGTCAACAATGAGCAGTTCTTC.

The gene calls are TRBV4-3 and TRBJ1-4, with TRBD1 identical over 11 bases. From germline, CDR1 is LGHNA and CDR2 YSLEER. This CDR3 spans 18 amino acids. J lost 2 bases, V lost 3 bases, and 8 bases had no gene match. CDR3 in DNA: TGCGCCAGCAGCCATTCCGGACAGGGGGCGACGACTAATGAAAAACTGTTTTTT. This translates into CASSHSGQGATTNEKLFF.

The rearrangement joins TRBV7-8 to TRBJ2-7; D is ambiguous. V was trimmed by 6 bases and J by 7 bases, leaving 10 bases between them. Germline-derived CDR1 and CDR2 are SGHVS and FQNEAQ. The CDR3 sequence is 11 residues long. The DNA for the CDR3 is TGTGCCAGCAGTTTCGCCAGGGAGCAGTACTTC. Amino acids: CASSFAREQYF.

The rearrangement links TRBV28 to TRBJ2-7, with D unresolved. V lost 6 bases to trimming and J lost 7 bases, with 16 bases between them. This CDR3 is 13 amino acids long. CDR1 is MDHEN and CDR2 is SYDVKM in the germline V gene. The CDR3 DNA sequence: TGTGCCAGCAGACCCTCCCAAATAGCAGAGCAGTACTTC. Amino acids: CASRPSQIAEQYF.

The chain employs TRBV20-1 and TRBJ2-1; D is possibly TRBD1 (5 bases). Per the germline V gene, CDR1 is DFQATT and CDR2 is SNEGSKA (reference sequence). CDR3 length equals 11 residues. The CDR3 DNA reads TGCAGCCTGGACACTTACAATGAGCAGTTCTTC. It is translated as CSLDTYNEQFF.

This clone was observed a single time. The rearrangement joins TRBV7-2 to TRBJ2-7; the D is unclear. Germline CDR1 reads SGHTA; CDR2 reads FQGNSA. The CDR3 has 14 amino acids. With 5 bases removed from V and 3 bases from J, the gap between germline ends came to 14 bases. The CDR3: CASSPSGSLYEQYF. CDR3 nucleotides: TGTGCCAGCAGCCCCTCAGGTTCGCTCTACGAGCAGTACTTC.

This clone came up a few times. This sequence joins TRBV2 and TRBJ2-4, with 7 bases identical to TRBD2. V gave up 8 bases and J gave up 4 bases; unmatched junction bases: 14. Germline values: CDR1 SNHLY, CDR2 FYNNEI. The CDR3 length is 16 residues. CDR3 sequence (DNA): TGTGCCAGCGGAAAGACTAGCTCCCTGAGTAAAAACATTCAGTACTTC. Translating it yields CASGKTSSLSKNIQYF.

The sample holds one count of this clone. The CDR3 DNA is TGTGCCAGTAGTACGACTAGCGGGAGAACCTACGAGCAGTACTTC. Its translation is CASSTTSGRTYEQYF. J is TRBJ2-7 and V is TRBV19; 12 nucleotides match TRBD2. J was trimmed by 2 bases and V by 4 bases; bases with no gene match: 3. The CDR3 spans 15 residues. Germline loops: CDR1 LNHDA, CDR2 SQIVND (reference sequence).

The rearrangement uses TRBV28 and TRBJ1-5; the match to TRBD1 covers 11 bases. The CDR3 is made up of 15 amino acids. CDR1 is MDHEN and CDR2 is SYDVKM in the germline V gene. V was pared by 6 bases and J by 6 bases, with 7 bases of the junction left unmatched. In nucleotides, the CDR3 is TGTGCCAGCAGCTGGGGACAGGGGGTCCCTCAGCCCCAGCATTTT. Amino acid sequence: CASSWGQGVPQPQHF.

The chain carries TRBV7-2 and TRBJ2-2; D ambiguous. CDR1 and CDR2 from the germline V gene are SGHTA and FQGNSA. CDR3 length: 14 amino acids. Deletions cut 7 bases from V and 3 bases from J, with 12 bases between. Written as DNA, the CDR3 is TGTGCCAGCACCCTCACGGTCTACACCGGGGAGCTGTTTTTT. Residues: CASTLTVYTGELFF.

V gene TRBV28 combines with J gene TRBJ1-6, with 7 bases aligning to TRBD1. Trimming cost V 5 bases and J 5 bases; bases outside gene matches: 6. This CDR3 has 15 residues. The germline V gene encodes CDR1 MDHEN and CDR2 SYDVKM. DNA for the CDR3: TGTGCCAGCAGTCCGATCGACAGGGATAATTCACCCCTCCACTTT. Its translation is CASSPIDRDNSPLHF.

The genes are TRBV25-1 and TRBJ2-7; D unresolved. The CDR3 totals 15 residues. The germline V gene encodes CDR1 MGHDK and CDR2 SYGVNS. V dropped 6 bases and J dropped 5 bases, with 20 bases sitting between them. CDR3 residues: CASRSAGSTYHEQYF. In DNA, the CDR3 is TGTGCCAGCAGATCTGCCGGGTCTACCTACCACGAGCAGTACTTC.

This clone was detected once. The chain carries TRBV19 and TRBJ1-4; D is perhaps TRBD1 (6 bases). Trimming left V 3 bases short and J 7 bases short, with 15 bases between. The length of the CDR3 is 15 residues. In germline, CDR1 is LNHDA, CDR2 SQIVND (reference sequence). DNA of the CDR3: TGTGCCAGTAGTATTTTGTCACAGGGCGGTGAAAAACTGTTTTTT. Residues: CASSILSQGGEKLFF.

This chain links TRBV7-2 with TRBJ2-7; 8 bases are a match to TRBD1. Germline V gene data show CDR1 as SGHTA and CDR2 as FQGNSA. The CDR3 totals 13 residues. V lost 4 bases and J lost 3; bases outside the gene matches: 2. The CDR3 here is CASSWDRIYEQYF. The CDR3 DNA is TGTGCCAGCAGCTGGGACAGGATCTACGAGCAGTACTTC. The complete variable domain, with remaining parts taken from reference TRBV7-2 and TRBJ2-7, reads GAGVSQSPSNKVTEKGKDVELRCDPISGHTALYWYRQSLGQGLEFLIYFQGNSAPDKSGLPSDRFSAERTGGSVSTLTIQRTQQEDSAVYLCASSWDRIYEQYFGPGTRLTVT.

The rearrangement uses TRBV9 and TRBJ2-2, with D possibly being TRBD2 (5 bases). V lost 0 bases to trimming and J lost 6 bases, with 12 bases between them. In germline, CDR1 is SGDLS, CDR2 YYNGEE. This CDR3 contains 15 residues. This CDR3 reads CASSVGSGVSGELFF. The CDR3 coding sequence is TGTGCCAGCAGCGTAGGATCCGGGGTTTCCGGGGAGCTGTTTTTT. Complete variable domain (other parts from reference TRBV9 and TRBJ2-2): DSGVTQTPKHLITATGQRVTLRCSPRSGDLSVYWYQQSLDQGLQFLIQYYNGEERAKGNILERFSAQQFPDLHSELNLSSLELGDSALYFCASSVGSGVSGELFFGEGSRLTVL.

The CDR3 protein is CASSTYRSLSMNTEAFF. In nucleotides, the CDR3 is TGTGCCAGCAGCACCTACCGATCCCTATCTATGAACACTGAAGCTTTCTTT. The chain links TRBV7-9 to TRBJ1-1; D unresolved. V was clipped by 5 bases and J by 0 bases, with 19 bases between them. CDR1 SEHNR and CDR2 FQNEAQ come from the germline V gene (reference sequence). The CDR3 has 17 amino acids.

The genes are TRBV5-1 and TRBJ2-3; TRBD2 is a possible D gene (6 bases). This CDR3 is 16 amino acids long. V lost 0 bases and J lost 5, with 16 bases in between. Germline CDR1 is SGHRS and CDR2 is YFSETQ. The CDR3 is CASSLAGRDGIDTQYF. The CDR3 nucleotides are TGCGCCAGCAGCTTGGCAGGGCGGGATGGAATAGATACGCAGTATTTT. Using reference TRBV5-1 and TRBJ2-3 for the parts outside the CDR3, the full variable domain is KAGVTQTPRYLIKTRGQQVTLSCSPISGHRSVSWYQQTPGQGLQFLFEYFSETQRNKGNFPGRFSGRQFSNSRSEMNVSTLELGDSALYLCASSLAGRDGIDTQYFGPGTRLTVL.

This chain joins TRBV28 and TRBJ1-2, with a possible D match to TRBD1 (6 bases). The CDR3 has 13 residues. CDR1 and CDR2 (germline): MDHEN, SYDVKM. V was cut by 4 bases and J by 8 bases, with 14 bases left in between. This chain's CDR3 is CASSSPWGGGYTF. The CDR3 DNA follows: TGTGCCAGCAGTTCTCCCTGGGGGGGCGGCTACACCTTC.

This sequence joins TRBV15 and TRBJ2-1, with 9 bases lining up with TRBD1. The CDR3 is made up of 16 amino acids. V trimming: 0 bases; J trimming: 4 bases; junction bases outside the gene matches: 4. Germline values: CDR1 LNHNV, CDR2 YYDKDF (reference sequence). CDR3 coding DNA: TGTGCCACCAGCAGAGATTTGGGACAGGGATACAATGAGCAGTTCTTC. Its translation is CATSRDLGQGYNEQFF.

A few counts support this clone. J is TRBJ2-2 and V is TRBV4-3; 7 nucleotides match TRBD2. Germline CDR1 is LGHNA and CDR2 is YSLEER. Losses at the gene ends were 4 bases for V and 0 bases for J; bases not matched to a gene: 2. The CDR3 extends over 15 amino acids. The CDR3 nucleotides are TGCGCCAGCAGCCTCAGCGGGGCGAACACCGGGGAGCTGTTTTTT. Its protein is CASSLSGANTGELFF.

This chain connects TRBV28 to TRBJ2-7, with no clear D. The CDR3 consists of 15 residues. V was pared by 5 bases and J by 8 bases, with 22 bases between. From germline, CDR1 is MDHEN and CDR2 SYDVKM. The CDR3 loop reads CASSARHRLRAQQYF. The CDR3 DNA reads TGTGCCAGCAGTGCGAGACACCGCCTCCGAGCTCAGCAGTACTTC.